This entry lists 18 T cell receptor beta chains sequenced from one sample in a study of blood T cell repertoires in COVID-19 (dated by TCRdb to 2018 to 2021). Receptor libraries were prepared by the immunoSEQ multiplex PCR assay. TCRdb stores this immuneACCESS table with in-frame sequences only. Part of the clones is absent; in the studies checked, under half of the shortfall reflects unresolved V genes, and no reason is known for the rest. The sample data list approximately 70,000 clones, and around 89% of these were observed just once. Under 25% of the sample is held by the ten biggest clonotypes. Sequenced: peripheral blood. Receptor source: a human donor in a cohort sampled during active COVID-19.

V usage is TRBV11-3 and J usage is TRBJ2-5; D is perhaps TRBD2 (5 bases). There are 13 residues in the CDR3. Germline loops: CDR1 SGHNT, CDR2 YENEEA. V dropped 8 bases and J dropped 2 bases, with 12 bases sitting between them. The DNA for the CDR3 is TGTGCCAGCTCCCGACGGGGACAAGAGACCCAGTACTTC. Translating gives CASSRRGQETQYF.

Of note for this clone: The final CDR3 position lacks the conserved phenylalanine or tryptophan, pointing to a likely read error. No DNA is shown, since the ends of the CDR3 on it are uncertain; the CDR3 is the one TCRdb lists. The chain joins TRBV12-2 to TRBJ2-3; TRBD1 is the table's D call, not checked against the DNA. TRBV12-2 is marked as a pseudogene. The CDR3 spans 16 amino acids, including both terminal residues. CDR3 sequence: CASRLARSKPREGDVD.

This chain uses TRBV2 with TRBJ2-3; no definite D call. V was pared by 8 bases and J by 2 bases, with 14 bases between. From germline, CDR1 is SNHLY and CDR2 FYNNEI. This CDR3 has 14 residues. The CDR3 here is CASSMTYPTDTQYF. The DNA of the CDR3 is TGTGCCAGCTCTATGACTTACCCCACAGATACGCAGTATTTT. Supplemented by reference TRBV2 and TRBJ2-3, the full variable domain reads EPEVTQTPSHQVTQMGQEVILRCVPISNHLYFYWYRQILGQKVEFLVSFYNNEISEKSEIFDDQFSVERPDGSNFTLKIRSTKLEDSAMYFCASSMTYPTDTQYFGPGTRLTVL.

The V and J genes are TRBV18 and TRBJ2-2; 9 bases agree with TRBD2. Trimming at V came to 6 bases and at J to 7 bases, leaving 12 bases not matched to a gene. This CDR3 comprises 16 residues. Germline lookup yields CDR1 KGHSH and CDR2 LQKENI. This CDR3 reads CASSPARAGGNGELFF. For the CDR3, the DNA is TGTGCCAGCTCCCCGGCTCGAGCGGGAGGAAACGGGGAGCTGTTTTTT.

This chain joins TRBV4-1 and TRBJ1-6, with a possible D match to TRBD1 (6 bases). Germline V CDR1 and CDR2: MGHRA, YSYEKL. Trimming stripped 6 bases from V and 5 bases from J, with 14 bases between. There are 15 residues in the CDR3. CDR3 region: CASRKRDTHNSPLHF. CDR3 sequence (DNA): TGCGCCAGCAGGAAACGGGACACCCATAATTCACCCCTCCACTTT.

CDR3 sequence: CASRAQSSYNEQFF. The CDR3 DNA reads as TGCGCCAGCAGGGCTCAAAGCTCCTACAATGAGCAGTTCTTC. The chain joins TRBV5-1 to TRBJ2-1, with D unclear. This CDR3 spans 14 amino acids. Germline CDR1 is SGHRS and CDR2 is YFSETQ. V was cut by 5 bases and J by 0 bases, with 9 bases left in between. The variable domain in full, completed from reference TRBV5-1 and TRBJ2-1, reads KAGVTQTPRYLIKTRGQQVTLSCSPISGHRSVSWYQQTPGQGLQFLFEYFSETQRNKGNFPGRFSGRQFSNSRSEMNVSTLELGDSALYLCASRAQSSYNEQFFGPGTRLTVL.

The genes are TRBV6-1 and TRBJ1-4, with 9 bases identical to TRBD1. The CDR3 extends over 16 amino acids. The ends lost 2 bases at V and 3 bases at J; junction bases unmatched: 4. CDR1 and CDR2 from the germline V gene are MNHNS and SASEGT. The CDR3 DNA sequence: TGTGCCAGCAGTGAAAACCGACAGGGGGCTAATGAAAAACTGTTTTTT. Protein sequence: CASSENRQGANEKLFF.

This chain's CDR3 is CASSDAFRGADTQYF. Written as DNA, the CDR3 is TGTGCCAGCAGTGACGCGTTCAGGGGAGCAGATACGCAGTATTTT. The J gene is TRBJ2-3, the V gene TRBV6-1, with D perhaps matching TRBD1 (6 bases). The CDR3 loop spans 15 amino acids. The V end lost 3 bases, the J end lost 4 bases, and 14 bases lay between the germline ends. Germline CDR1 reads MNHNS; CDR2 reads SASEGT.

The gene calls are TRBV9 and TRBJ1-1; 7 bases are a match to TRBD1. Trimming removed 6 bases from V and 6 bases from J; junction bases left unmatched: 20. There are 17 residues in the CDR3. Germline values: CDR1 SGDLS, CDR2 YYNGEE. This chain's CDR3 is CASTTSPGQHIISEAFF. The CDR3, as DNA: TGTGCCAGCACCACCTCCCCGGGACAGCATATTATCTCTGAAGCTTTCTTT.

V and J are TRBV5-1 and TRBJ1-2; D may be TRBD1 (5 bases). In germline, CDR1 is SGHRS, CDR2 YFSETQ. The CDR3 loop spans 15 amino acids. V was cut by 4 bases and J by 0 bases, with 13 bases left in between. The CDR3 bases are TGCGCCAGCAGCGTCGACAGACCTACTAACTATGGCTACACCTTC. This encodes CASSVDRPTNYGYTF. The whole variable domain, remainder taken from reference TRBV5-1 and TRBJ1-2, is KAGVTQTPRYLIKTRGQQVTLSCSPISGHRSVSWYQQTPGQGLQFLFEYFSETQRNKGNFPGRFSGRQFSNSRSEMNVSTLELGDSALYLCASSVDRPTNYGYTFGSGTRLTVV.

This chain joins TRBV5-6 and TRBJ1-3; D not certain. V dropped 4 bases and J dropped 0 bases, with 14 bases sitting between them. The CDR3 consists of 16 residues. CDR1 SGHDT and CDR2 YYEEEE come from the germline V gene. This CDR3 reads CASSPTDGNSGNTIYF. The CDR3 bases are TGTGCCAGCAGCCCAACGGACGGGAACTCTGGAAACACCATATATTTT.

This chain uses TRBV7-8 with TRBJ2-7, with 7 bases identical to TRBD2. This CDR3 comprises 13 residues. Trimming took 1 base from V and 4 from J; bases not matched to a gene: 1. From germline, CDR1 is SGHVS and CDR2 FQNEAQ. CDR3 nucleotide sequence: TGTGCCAGCAGCTTAGGGGGGGGATACGAGCAGTACTTC. Amino acids: CASSLGGGYEQYF. The full variable domain, rest sourced from reference TRBV7-8 and TRBJ2-7, is GAGVSQSPRYKVAKRGQDVALRCDPISGHVSLFWYQQALGQGPEFLTYFQNEAQLDKSGLPSDRFFAERPEGSVSTLKIQRTQQEDSAVYLCASSLGGGYEQYFGPGTRLTVT.

The chain carries TRBV25-1 and TRBJ1-1, with unresolved D. This CDR3 is 15 amino acids long. Germline lookup yields CDR1 MGHDK and CDR2 SYGVNS. Deletions cut 5 bases from V and 1 base from J, with 14 bases between. This CDR3 reads CASSPQRWANTEAFF. DNA for the CDR3: TGTGCCAGCAGTCCCCAACGCTGGGCGAACACTGAAGCTTTCTTT.

J is TRBJ2-5 and V is TRBV19; D is possibly TRBD1 (6 bases). CDR3 length: 15 residues. Germline values: CDR1 LNHDA, CDR2 SQIVND (reference sequence). V lost 1 base, J lost 1 base, and 10 bases lay in between. The CDR3 region has the DNA TGTGCCAGTAGTATAGCGCAGGGGTTCCAAGAGACCCAGTACTTC. This gives the protein CASSIAQGFQETQYF.

The chain couples TRBV19 to TRBJ1-1; D remains unclear. With 7 bases removed from V and 5 bases from J, the gap between germline ends came to 14 bases. CDR1 and CDR2 (germline): LNHDA, SQIVND (reference sequence). The CDR3 totals 13 residues. The CDR3, as DNA: TGTGCCAGTATCCCTCGCGGGAGGACTGAAGCTTTCTTT. Its protein is CASIPRGRTEAFF.

This chain's CDR3 is CASSPIDRGPIWATNEKLFF. CDR3 bases: TGTGCCAGCAGCCCGATCGACAGGGGGCCCATCTGGGCAACTAATGAAAAACTGTTTTTT. V gene TRBV3-1 (or the pseudogene TRBV3-2) combines with J gene TRBJ1-4; the match to TRBD1 covers 10 bases. From germline, CDR1 is LGHDT and CDR2 YNNKEL (reference sequence). The V segment lost 4 bases and the J segment 0 bases; nucleotides outside the gene matches: 14. CDR3 size: 20 residues.

This rearrangement joins TRBV7-9 to TRBJ2-3; 7 positions match TRBD2. The V gene end was trimmed by 5 bases and the J gene end by 0 bases; junction bases not matched to a gene: 5. CDR1 and CDR2 from the germline V gene are SEHNR and FQNEAQ (reference sequence). The CDR3 has 15 amino acids. CDR3 DNA: TGTGCCAGCAGCCTTGGACTAGATAGCACAGATACGCAGTATTTT. Translating gives CASSLGLDSTDTQYF.

This sequence joins TRBV7-2 and TRBJ2-5, with a possible D match to TRBD1 (6 bases). CDR1 SGHTA and CDR2 FQGNSA come from the germline V gene. With 3 bases removed from V and 5 bases from J, the gap between germline ends came to 10 bases. CDR3 length: 13 residues. The CDR3: CASSFGQGETQYF. The CDR3 DNA follows: TGTGCCAGCAGCTTCGGCCAGGGGGAGACCCAGTACTTC.